The clone carrying this T cell receptor beta chain turned up a few times. These data originate in a study of blood T cell repertoires in COVID-19. The data were produced by immunoSEQ multiplex PCR, yet TCRdb's version contains in-frame clones alone and is incomplete. The sample has fewer than 250,000 clones, around four fifths seen once; the top ten hold 2.5% to 3.5%. CDR3 length: 13 residues. The germline gives CDR1 MNHEY, CDR2 SVGAGI. Trimming removed 7 bases at V and 0 bases at J, with 9 bases between. This chain joins TRBV6-5 and TRBJ1-1, with D perhaps matching TRBD1 (6 bases). Specimen: peripheral blood. The receptor comes from a middle-aged man with active or convalescent COVID-19. The CDR3 loop reads CASKRGMNTEAFF. CDR3 sequence (DNA): TGTGCCAGCAAAAGGGGGATGAACACTGAAGCTTTCTTT.